A selection of T cell receptor beta chains follows, all from one sample in a study of blood T cell repertoires in COVID-19. Profiled with immunoSEQ multiplex PCR; TCRdb holds only in-frame clones, not every one. The table lists some 25,000 clones, around 89% of them singletons. The source material was peripheral blood. The source is a man in his sixties or seventies with acute or convalescent COVID-19. CDR3s include the opening cysteine and the closing phenylalanine or tryptophan. Part of the rows lack a size; the others show once, few, many or a class for expanded clones.

>TRBV27|TRBJ2-1|NA
CASSSLTYNEQFF
>TRBV5-1|TRBJ2-5|NA
CASSQGTSGGLETQYF
>TRBV19|TRBJ1-1|NA
CASSTTGAGTEAFF
>TRBV19|TRBJ2-7|NA
CASSPRTASSYEQYF
>TRBV7-3|TRBJ2-1|NA
CASSTLAGSGNEQFF
>TRBV24-1|TRBJ1-5|NA
CATSAIGLNQPQHF
>TRBV4-1|TRBJ1-5|NA
CASSQGLSGIALNQPQHF
>TRBV4-1|TRBJ2-1|NA
CASRWSHEQFF
>TRBV9|TRBJ1-6|NA
CASSEEPGLTPSSYNSPLHF
>TRBV4-1|TRBJ1-4|NA
CASSQWAQGNEKLFF
>TRBV11-2|TRBJ2-7|NA
CASSLDSAGFGEQYF
>TRBV19|TRBJ2-7|NA
CASSIGLAIYEQYF
>TRBV5-1|TRBJ1-4|NA
CASSPDLGEKLFF
>TRBV21-1|TRBJ2-4|once
CASSKAVILAKNIQYF
>TRBV7-9|TRBJ1-2|NA
CASSLDGNYGYTF
>TRBV19|TRBJ1-1|NA
CASSKAGVNTEAFF
>TRBV27|TRBJ2-7|NA
CASNRKVPGQGAYEQYF
>TRBV29-1|TRBJ1-4|NA
CSVGTGMGNEKLFF
>TRBV3-1/TRBV3-2|TRBJ1-1|NA
CASSFTGGHTEAFF
>TRBV5-5|TRBJ2-7|NA
CASSLGTSTYEQYF
>TRBV7-9|TRBJ2-5|once
CASSLGSGWETQYF
>TRBV28|TRBJ2-1|NA
CASSSNGYEQFF
>TRBV6-5|TRBJ2-4|NA
CASSSRGQGKNIQYF
>TRBV4-2|TRBJ2-3|NA
CASSQDRPGDTQYF
>TRBV3-1/TRBV3-2|TRBJ1-6|NA
CASSPRQSSPLHF
>TRBV27|TRBJ1-2|NA
CASSAGDSYGYTF
>TRBV6-1|TRBJ2-2|NA
CASSAPLSAKGAGELFF
>TRBV5-4|TRBJ2-7|few
CASSRDRGYEQYF
>TRBV20-1|TRBJ2-5|NA
CSASRGQGETQYF
>TRBV11-3|TRBJ2-5|NA
CASSLLGGGIQETQYF
>TRBV27|TRBJ2-7|once
CASSDRSYEQYF
>TRBV7-2|TRBJ2-7|NA
CASSYSSVRQDPYEQYF
>TRBV11-3|TRBJ2-7|NA
CASSLGTGDNQYF
>TRBV6-2/TRBV6-3|TRBJ2-3|NA
CASSGGGLYTPPTYTDTQYF
>TRBV3-1/TRBV3-2|TRBJ2-3|NA
CASSLVAGAAEDTQYF
>TRBV19|TRBJ1-2|NA
CASSMAEYGYTF
>TRBV2|TRBJ1-5|NA
CASQSGSNQPQHF